A single sample is the source of the 15 T cell receptor beta chains below, sequenced in a study of blood T cell repertoires in COVID-19. Clones were sequenced by immunoSEQ multiplex PCR, and TCRdb holds only the in-frame ones, with some missing. This sample carries 300,000 to 400,000 clones, about 85% of them seen once, and the ten largest clones take around 1.8%. Sequences were obtained from PBMCs or T cells enriched from blood (not recorded which). The receptor source for this set is a woman younger than 45 who had been exposed to COVID-19.

Here the CDR3 DNA reads TGCGCCAGCAGCCCCTATTTGGAGGGGGCTAATCAGCCCCAGCATTTT. Translated: CASSPYLEGANQPQHF. The J gene is TRBJ1-5, the V gene TRBV4-1; 7 bases fit TRBD1. The CDR3 totals 16 residues. V lost 4 bases, J lost 4 bases, and 10 bases stayed unmatched. CDR1 and CDR2 from the germline V gene are MGHRA and YSYEKL.

The chain uses TRBV6-2 or TRBV6-3 and TRBJ2-3; 13 positions match TRBD2. The CDR3 contains 21 residues. Germline CDR1 is MNHEY and CDR2 is SVGEGT. Losses at the gene ends were 2 bases for V and 6 bases for J; bases not matched to a gene: 20. The CDR3 DNA follows: TGTGCCAGCAGTTACCGGGCGCGAGGGGTGGGGACTAGCGGGGCAACGGATACGCAGTATTTT. Translating gives CASSYRARGVGTSGATDTQYF.

The chain combines TRBV3-1 (or the pseudogene TRBV3-2) with TRBJ2-3; 11 bases are a match to TRBD2. CDR1 and CDR2 (germline): LGHDT, YNNKEL (reference sequence). This CDR3 is built from 23 residues. Germline trimming cut 3 bases from V and 0 bases from J; bases unmatched to any gene: 23. This chain's CDR3 is CASSHPVPSGGLAEIDSTDTQYF. The CDR3 bases are TGTGCCAGCAGCCATCCCGTACCCTCGGGGGGACTAGCGGAAATAGATAGCACAGATACGCAGTATTTT.

The chain combines TRBV19 with TRBJ1-1; 10 nucleotides line up with TRBD1. This CDR3 spans 14 amino acids. V lost 8 bases to trimming and J lost 6 bases; unmatched junction nucleotides: 9. The germline V gene encodes CDR1 LNHDA and CDR2 SQIVND (reference sequence). The CDR3 reads CASSYRGTGAEAFF. The CDR3 DNA reads TGTGCCAGTTCATATAGGGGGACAGGGGCTGAAGCTTTCTTT.

The V and J genes are TRBV2 and TRBJ1-4; the D is unclear. Trimming cost V 5 bases and J 6 bases, with 19 bases left between them. Germline V gene data show CDR1 as SNHLY and CDR2 as FYNNEI. This CDR3 has 16 residues. The DNA for the CDR3 is TGTGCCAGCAGTTACGATTCTCAGGTGGGCGATGAAAAACTGTTTTTT. It translates to CASSYDSQVGDEKLFF. Variable domain in full (rest from reference TRBV2 and TRBJ1-4): EPEVTQTPSHQVTQMGQEVILRCVPISNHLYFYWYRQILGQKVEFLVSFYNNEISEKSEIFDDQFSVERPDGSNFTLKIRSTKLEDSAMYFCASSYDSQVGDEKLFFGSGTQLSVL.

This clone was detected only a few times. V usage is TRBV2 and J usage is TRBJ2-3; 10 bases align to TRBD2. The CDR3 has 15 residues. CDR1 is SNHLY, CDR2 FYNNEI, per germline. V lost 7 bases to trimming and J lost 4 bases; unmatched junction nucleotides: 8. CDR3 coding DNA: TGTGCCAGCACCAGGTCGAGCGGGGGGGCAGATACGCAGTATTTT. This gives the protein CASTRSSGGADTQYF.

The rearrangement joins TRBV4-2 to TRBJ1-4, with D perhaps matching TRBD1 (6 bases). The ends were cut back, 0 bases at V and 5 bases at J, with 16 bases in the middle. The CDR3 extends over 17 amino acids. Germline values: CDR1 LGHNA, CDR2 YNFKEQ. CDR3 protein: CASSQEFLDRSNEKLFF. The CDR3 nucleotides read TGTGCCAGCAGCCAAGAATTCCTTGACAGGTCCAATGAAAAACTGTTTTTT.

The chain employs TRBV4-1 and TRBJ1-2, with 7 bases identical to TRBD1. The V gene's germline CDR1 is MGHRA and CDR2 YSYEKL. The V segment lost 0 bases and the J segment 7 bases; nucleotides outside the gene matches: 5. CDR3 length: 14 amino acids. The CDR3 DNA reads TGCGCCAGCAGCCAAGAAAGACAGGGAGGTGGCTACACCTTC. This encodes CASSQERQGGGYTF.

V gene TRBV10-3 combines with J gene TRBJ1-6; D might be TRBD1 (6 bases). Trimming took off 0 bases at V and 4 bases at J, with 13 bases between the two ends. Germline V lookup: CDR1 ENHRY, CDR2 SYGVKD. The CDR3 runs to 17 residues. The CDR3 DNA follows: TGTGCCATCAGTGAGTCCCACGGGACAAATTATAATTCACCCCTCCACTTT. It yields the protein CAISESHGTNYNSPLHF.

This chain uses TRBV4-3 with TRBJ1-1; D uncertain. CDR1 and CDR2 (germline): LGHNA, YSLEER. The V end lost 0 bases, the J end lost 6 bases, and 8 bases lay between the germline ends. The CDR3 loop spans 13 amino acids. The CDR3 loop reads CASSQDPTPEAFF. CDR3 DNA sequence: TGCGCCAGCAGCCAAGATCCGACACCTGAAGCTTTCTTT.

The chain is built from TRBV7-9 and TRBJ2-3; 9 positions agree with TRBD1. The CDR3 has 14 amino acids. From germline, CDR1 is SEHNR and CDR2 FQNEAQ (reference sequence). V lost 4 bases, J lost 3 bases, and 2 bases stayed unmatched. The DNA for the CDR3 is TGTGCCAGCAGCTGGGACAGGGATACAGATACGCAGTATTTT. The encoded protein is CASSWDRDTDTQYF.

CDR3 coding DNA: TGTGCCAGCAGCCACGGGGAGCGTAGTCAGCCCCAGCATTTT. Translated: CASSHGERSQPQHF. The chain employs TRBV3-1 (or the pseudogene TRBV3-2) and TRBJ1-5; D remains ambiguous. The CDR3 length is 14 residues. V lost 3 bases, J lost 6 bases, and 12 bases lay in between. The germline V gene encodes CDR1 LGHDT and CDR2 YNNKEL (reference sequence).

This sequence joins TRBV15 and TRBJ1-1, with TRBD1 as a possible D gene (6 bases). V dropped 1 base and J dropped 7 bases, with 16 bases sitting between them. The CDR3 length is 15 residues. Germline loops: CDR1 LNHNV, CDR2 YYDKDF (reference sequence). The CDR3 here is CATSRGFLGQHEAFF. CDR3 in DNA: TGTGCCACCAGCAGAGGTTTTTTAGGACAGCATGAAGCTTTCTTT.

This rearrangement joins TRBV20-1 to TRBJ2-1; no clear D gene. This CDR3 has 11 residues. The V gene lost 6 bases and the J gene lost 6 bases, with 9 bases spanning the gap. Per the germline V gene, CDR1 is DFQATT and CDR2 is SNEGSKA (reference sequence). Here the CDR3 DNA reads TGCAGTGCGAACTTGATCAATGAGCAGTTCTTC. Translating it yields CSANLINEQFF.

In regard to this clone: Other DNA sequences from this sample encode an identical CDR3 as well. This chain links TRBV24-1 with TRBJ1-2, with D unclear. Trimming cost V 9 bases and J 1 base, with 5 bases left between them. This CDR3 contains 11 residues. CDR1 KGHDR and CDR2 SFDVKD come from the germline V gene. The CDR3 DNA reads TGTGCCACCGGGCATAACTATGGCTACACCTTC. It codes for CATGHNYGYTF.